The 9 T cell receptor beta chains listed next were all sequenced from one sample in a study of blood T cell repertoires in COVID-19. Method: immunoSEQ multiplex PCR; TCRdb's copy keeps in-frame clones and lacks some. The profile shows 200,000 to 300,000 clones, approximately 86% of them singletons. The sample was peripheral blood. The receptors shown here come from a man under 40 with active or convalescent COVID-19.

This clone was observed a handful of times. V gene TRBV2 combines with J gene TRBJ2-2, with no clear D. Trimming left V 2 bases short and J 11 bases short, with 12 bases between. This CDR3 region has 13 residues. Germline assignment: CDR1 SNHLY and CDR2 FYNNEI. CDR3 residues: CASSELWSLELFF. The DNA of the CDR3 is TGTGCCAGCAGTGAACTCTGGTCACTCGAGCTGTTTTTT.

The chain has TRBV6-2 or TRBV6-3 and TRBJ1-5; 9 positions match TRBD1. V lost 5 bases and J lost 4; bases outside the gene matches: 6. The CDR3 covers 15 residues. CDR1 is MNHEY, CDR2 SVGEGT, per germline. CDR3 in DNA: TGTGCCAGCAGTACCCGAGACAGGGGGAATCAGCCCCAGCATTTT. This translates into CASSTRDRGNQPQHF.

This rearrangement joins TRBV9 to TRBJ1-1, with 7 bases that match TRBD1. The CDR3 is 15 amino acids. Germline V gene data show CDR1 as SGDLS and CDR2 as YYNGEE. The V segment lost 0 bases and the J segment 1 base; nucleotides outside the gene matches: 3. CDR3 sequence: CASSVEGTANTEAFF. CDR3 nucleotides: TGTGCCAGCAGCGTAGAAGGGACAGCGAACACTGAAGCTTTCTTT.

The chain has TRBV6-4 and TRBJ2-7; D may be TRBD1 (6 bases). CDR3 size: 13 residues. The ends were cut back, 6 bases at V and 2 bases at J, with 11 bases in the middle. Germline V gene data show CDR1 as MRHNA and CDR2 as SNTAGT. In nucleotides, the CDR3 is TGTGCCAGCAGCGGACAGAAAGCCTACGAGCAGTACTTC. Amino acids: CASSGQKAYEQYF.

The table lists this clone with a few counts. The chain joins TRBV6-1 to TRBJ1-6, with D possibly being TRBD1 (6 bases). The CDR3 consists of 16 residues. The germline V gene encodes CDR1 MNHNS and CDR2 SASEGT. The V and J ends lost 0 bases and 4 bases respectively, with 10 bases between them. CDR3 nucleotide sequence: TGTGCCAGCAGTGAAGCACAGGGAACTTATAATTCACCCCTCCACTTT. This translates into CASSEAQGTYNSPLHF.

This rearrangement joins TRBV4-1 to TRBJ2-1; the D gene is possibly TRBD2 (6 bases). Germline V gene sequence: CDR1 MGHRA, CDR2 YSYEKL. Trimming left V 5 bases short and J 9 bases short, with 17 bases between. This CDR3 comprises 14 residues. The CDR3 DNA follows: TGCGCCAGCAGCTTTGGGGGGATGCTGGGTGAGCAGTTCTTC. Amino acids: CASSFGGMLGEQFF.

This chain joins TRBV12-3 or TRBV12-4 and TRBJ1-6; the match to TRBD1 covers 9 bases. This CDR3 spans 13 amino acids. The V and J ends lost 5 bases and 10 bases, in that order; junction bases with no gene match: 3. DNA of the CDR3: TGTGCCAGCAGTGACAGGGGGGAATCACCCCTCCACTTT. It is translated as CASSDRGESPLHF.

This chain links TRBV3-1 (or the pseudogene TRBV3-2) with TRBJ1-2; perhaps TRBD1 as D (6 bases). Germline CDR1 reads LGHDT; CDR2 reads YNNKEL (reference sequence). V dropped 4 bases and J dropped 5 bases, with 17 bases sitting between them. The CDR3 has 15 residues. Written as DNA, the CDR3 is TGTGCCAGCAGCCTCGGGACACGCCCGGGGTATGGCTACACCTTC. Amino acids: CASSLGTRPGYGYTF.

The genes are TRBV4-3 and TRBJ1-2; D is uncertain. The germline V gene encodes CDR1 LGHNA and CDR2 YSLEER. This CDR3 region has 13 residues. The germline V and J ends were trimmed by 0 bases and 8 bases, with 10 bases remaining between them. The CDR3 DNA reads as TGCGCCAGCAGCCAAGATCTTCCGGGGGGCTACACCTTC. Its protein is CASSQDLPGGYTF.